The source of this TCR beta chain is a study of shared T cell receptors in the human thymus. TCRdb's table, derived via immunoSEQ multiplex PCR, lists solely in-frame clones and lacks some. The sample carries some 700,000 clones, roughly 85% recorded once. The V and J ends lost 2 bases and 6 bases, in that order; junction bases with no gene match: 6. This CDR3 has 14 residues. CDR1 is SQVTM and CDR2 is ANQGSEA in the germline V gene. The sample was also reused in another study, on human thymus T cells. That work adds: Related studies found that unrelated individuals share highly overlapping thymic repertoires.

This receptor was taken from a girl in the first two years of life with a congenital heart defect. Input material: thymocytes. The chain joins TRBV29-1 to TRBJ1-2; 10 positions match TRBD1. The CDR3 reads CSVERGQGGDGYTF. CDR3 nucleotide sequence: TGCAGCGTTGAAAGAGGACAGGGGGGCGATGGCTACACCTTC.